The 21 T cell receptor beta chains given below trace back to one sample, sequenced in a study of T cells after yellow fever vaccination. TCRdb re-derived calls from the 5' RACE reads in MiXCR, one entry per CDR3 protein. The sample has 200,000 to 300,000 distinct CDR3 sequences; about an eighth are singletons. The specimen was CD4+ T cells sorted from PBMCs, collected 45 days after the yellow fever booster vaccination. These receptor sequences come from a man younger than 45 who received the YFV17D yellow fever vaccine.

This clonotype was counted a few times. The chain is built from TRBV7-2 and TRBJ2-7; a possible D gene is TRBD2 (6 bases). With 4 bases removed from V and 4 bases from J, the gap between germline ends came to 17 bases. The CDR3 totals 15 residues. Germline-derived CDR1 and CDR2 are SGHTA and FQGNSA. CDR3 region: CASSSGGTGGYEQYF. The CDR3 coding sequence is TGTGCCAGCAGCTCCGGTGGGACTGGCGGTTACGAGCAGTACTTC.

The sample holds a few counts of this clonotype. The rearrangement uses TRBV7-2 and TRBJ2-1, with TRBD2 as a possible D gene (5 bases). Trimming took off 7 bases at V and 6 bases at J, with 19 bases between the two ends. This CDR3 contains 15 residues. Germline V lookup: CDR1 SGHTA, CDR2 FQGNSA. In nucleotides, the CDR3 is TGTGCCAGCAACCTGGGAGACTCGCGTTCCAATGAGCAGTTCTTC. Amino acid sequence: CASNLGDSRSNEQFF.

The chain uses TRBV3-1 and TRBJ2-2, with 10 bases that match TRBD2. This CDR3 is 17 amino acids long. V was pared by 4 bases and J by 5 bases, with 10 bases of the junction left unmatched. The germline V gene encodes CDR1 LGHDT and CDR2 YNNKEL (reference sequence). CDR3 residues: CASSLGLAAGSTGELFF. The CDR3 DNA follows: TGTGCCAGCAGCCTAGGACTAGCGGCAGGAAGTACCGGGGAGCTGTTTTTT.

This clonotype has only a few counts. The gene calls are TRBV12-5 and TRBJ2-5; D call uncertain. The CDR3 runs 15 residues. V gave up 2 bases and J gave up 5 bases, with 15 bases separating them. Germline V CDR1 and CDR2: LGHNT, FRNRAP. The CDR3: CASGLSRGESETQYF. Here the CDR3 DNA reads TGTGCTAGTGGTTTGAGTCGCGGCGAGTCGGAGACCCAGTACTTC.

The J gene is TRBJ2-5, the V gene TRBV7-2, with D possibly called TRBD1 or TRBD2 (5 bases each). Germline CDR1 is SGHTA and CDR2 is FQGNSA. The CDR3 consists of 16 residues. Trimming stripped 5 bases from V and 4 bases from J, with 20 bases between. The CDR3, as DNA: TGTGCCAGCAGCGTAATCGGGACCCAGCTTCGAGAGACCCAGTACTTC. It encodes CASSVIGTQLRETQYF.

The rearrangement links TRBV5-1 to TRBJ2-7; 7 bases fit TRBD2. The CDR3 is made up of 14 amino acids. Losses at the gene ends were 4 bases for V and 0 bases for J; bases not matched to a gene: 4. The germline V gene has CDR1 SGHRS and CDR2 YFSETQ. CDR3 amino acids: CASSKGTTSYEQYF. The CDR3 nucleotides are TGCGCCAGCAGCAAGGGGACTACCTCCTACGAGCAGTACTTC. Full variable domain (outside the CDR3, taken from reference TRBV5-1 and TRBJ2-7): KAGVTQTPRYLIKTRGQQVTLSCSPISGHRSVSWYQQTPGQGLQFLFEYFSETQRNKGNFPGRFSGRQFSNSRSEMNVSTLELGDSALYLCASSKGTTSYEQYFGPGTRLTVT.

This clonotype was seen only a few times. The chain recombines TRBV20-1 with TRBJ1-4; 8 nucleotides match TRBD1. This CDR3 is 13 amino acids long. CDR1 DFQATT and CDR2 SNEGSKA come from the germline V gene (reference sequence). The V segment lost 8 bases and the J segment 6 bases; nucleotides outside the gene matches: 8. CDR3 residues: CSCRDRRDEKLFF. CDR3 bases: TGCAGTTGCCGGGACAGGAGAGATGAAAAACTGTTTTTT.

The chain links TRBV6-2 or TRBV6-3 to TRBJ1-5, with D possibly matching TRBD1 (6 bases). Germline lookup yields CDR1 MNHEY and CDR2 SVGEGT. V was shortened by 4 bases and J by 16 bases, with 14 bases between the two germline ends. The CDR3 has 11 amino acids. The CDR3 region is CASSSGGGHHF. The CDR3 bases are TGTGCCAGCAGTTCCGGGGGGGGCCATCATTTT.

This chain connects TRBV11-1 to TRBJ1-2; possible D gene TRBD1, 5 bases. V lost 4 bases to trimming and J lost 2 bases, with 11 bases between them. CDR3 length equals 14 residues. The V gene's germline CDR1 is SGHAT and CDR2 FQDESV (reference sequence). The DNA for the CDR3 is TGTGCCAGCAGCTCGGACAATTCGAACTATGGCTACACCTTC. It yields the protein CASSSDNSNYGYTF.

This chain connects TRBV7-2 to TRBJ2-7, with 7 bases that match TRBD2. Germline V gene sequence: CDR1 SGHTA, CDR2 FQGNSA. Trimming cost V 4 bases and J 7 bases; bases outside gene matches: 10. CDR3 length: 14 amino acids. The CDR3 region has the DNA TGTGCCAGCAGCTGGGGAGGGAGTAGCGGGGAGCAGTACTTC. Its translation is CASSWGGSSGEQYF.

Here the CDR3 reads CASSLAPASGGAYEQYF. CDR3 coding DNA: TGCGCCAGCAGCTTGGCCCCAGCTAGCGGGGGAGCCTACGAGCAGTACTTC. The V call is TRBV5-1, the J call TRBJ2-7; 10 bases agree with TRBD2. Germline loops: CDR1 SGHRS, CDR2 YFSETQ. The CDR3 loop spans 17 amino acids. V was clipped by 0 bases and J by 2 bases; unmatched bases: 8.

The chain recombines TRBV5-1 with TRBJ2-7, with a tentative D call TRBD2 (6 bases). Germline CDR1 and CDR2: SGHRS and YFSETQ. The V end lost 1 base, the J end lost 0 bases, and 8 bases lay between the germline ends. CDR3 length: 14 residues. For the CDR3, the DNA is TGCGCCAGCAGCTTGATGACTAGCTCCTACGAGCAGTACTTC. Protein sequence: CASSLMTSSYEQYF. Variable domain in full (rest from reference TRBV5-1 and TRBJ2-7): KAGVTQTPRYLIKTRGQQVTLSCSPISGHRSVSWYQQTPGQGLQFLFEYFSETQRNKGNFPGRFSGRQFSNSRSEMNVSTLELGDSALYLCASSLMTSSYEQYFGPGTRLTVT.

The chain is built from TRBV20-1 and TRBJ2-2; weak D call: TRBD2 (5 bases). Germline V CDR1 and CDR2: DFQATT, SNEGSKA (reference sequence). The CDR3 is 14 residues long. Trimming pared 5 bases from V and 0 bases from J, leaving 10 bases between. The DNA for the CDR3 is TGCAGTGCTCTCAGCGGCGCGAACACCGGGGAGCTGTTTTTT. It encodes CSALSGANTGELFF.

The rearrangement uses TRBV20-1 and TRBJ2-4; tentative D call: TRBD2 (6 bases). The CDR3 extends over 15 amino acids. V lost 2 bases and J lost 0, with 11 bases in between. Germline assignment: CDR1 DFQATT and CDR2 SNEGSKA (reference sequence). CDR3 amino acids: CSARWRDLAKNIQYF. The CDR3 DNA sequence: TGCAGTGCTAGATGGCGGGATCTAGCCAAAAACATTCAGTACTTC.

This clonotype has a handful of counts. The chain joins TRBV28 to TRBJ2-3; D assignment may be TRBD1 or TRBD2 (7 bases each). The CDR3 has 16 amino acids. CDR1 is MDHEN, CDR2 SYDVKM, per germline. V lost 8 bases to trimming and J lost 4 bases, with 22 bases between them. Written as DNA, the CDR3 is TGTGCCAGCGTCTCCCAGGGGGGGAGTTATCCAGATACGCAGTATTTT. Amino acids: CASVSQGGSYPDTQYF.

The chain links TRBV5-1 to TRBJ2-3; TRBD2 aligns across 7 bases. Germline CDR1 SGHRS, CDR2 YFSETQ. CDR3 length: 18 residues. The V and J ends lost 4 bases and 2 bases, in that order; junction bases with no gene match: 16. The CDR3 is CASSLYSLAEASTDTQYF. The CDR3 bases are TGCGCCAGCAGCCTCTACTCCCTAGCGGAGGCGTCCACAGATACGCAGTATTTT. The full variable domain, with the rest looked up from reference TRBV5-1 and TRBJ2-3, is KAGVTQTPRYLIKTRGQQVTLSCSPISGHRSVSWYQQTPGQGLQFLFEYFSETQRNKGNFPGRFSGRQFSNSRSEMNVSTLELGDSALYLCASSLYSLAEASTDTQYFGPGTRLTVL.

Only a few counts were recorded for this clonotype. CDR3 loop: CASSQFSAQETQYF. The DNA of the CDR3 is TGTGCCAGCAGCCAATTTAGCGCCCAAGAGACCCAGTACTTC. The V gene is TRBV3-1, the J gene TRBJ2-5, with D perhaps TRBD2 (5 bases). Trimming removed 2 bases at V and 1 base at J, with 8 bases between. The V gene's germline CDR1 is LGHDT and CDR2 YNNKEL (reference sequence). The CDR3 spans 14 residues.

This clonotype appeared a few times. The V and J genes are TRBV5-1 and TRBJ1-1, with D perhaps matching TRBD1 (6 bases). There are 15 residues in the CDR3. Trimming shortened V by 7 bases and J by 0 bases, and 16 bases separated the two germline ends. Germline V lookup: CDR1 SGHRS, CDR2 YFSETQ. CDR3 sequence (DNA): TGCGCCAGCGCCAGGGGAGTCGGCATGAACACTGAAGCTTTCTTT. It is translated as CASARGVGMNTEAFF.

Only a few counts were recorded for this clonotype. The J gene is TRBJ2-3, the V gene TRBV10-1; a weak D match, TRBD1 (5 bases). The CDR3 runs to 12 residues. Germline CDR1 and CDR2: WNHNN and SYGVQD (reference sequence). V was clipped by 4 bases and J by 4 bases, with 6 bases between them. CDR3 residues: CASSGGSDTQYF. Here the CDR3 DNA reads TGCGCCAGCAGTGGGGGCTCAGATACGCAGTATTTT.

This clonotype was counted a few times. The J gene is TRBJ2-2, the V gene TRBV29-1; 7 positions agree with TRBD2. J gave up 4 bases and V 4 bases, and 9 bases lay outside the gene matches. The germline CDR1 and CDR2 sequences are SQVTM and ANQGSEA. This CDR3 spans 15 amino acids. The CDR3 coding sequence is TGCAGCGTTGTGAACCTAGCGGATCCCACCGGGGAGCTGTTTTTT. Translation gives CSVVNLADPTGELFF.

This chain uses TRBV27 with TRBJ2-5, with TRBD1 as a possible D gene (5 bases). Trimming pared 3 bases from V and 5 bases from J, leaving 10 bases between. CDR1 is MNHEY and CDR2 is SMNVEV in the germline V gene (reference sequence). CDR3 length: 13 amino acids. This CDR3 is CASSFLGAETQYF. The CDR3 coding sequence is TGTGCCAGCAGTTTCCTAGGGGCGGAGACCCAGTACTTC.